This T cell receptor beta chain appears in the sequencing data of a study of blood T cell repertoires in COVID-19 (TCRdb year 2020). For the study in its entirety: Samples covering the acute and convalescent phases of COVID-19 were provided by collaborators in the United States, Italy and Spain. Samples came from the ongoing ImmuneRACE study (first 160 participants) plus 1,254 subjects from 6 global collaborators. The prospective study material was composed of cDNA or gDNA derived from T cells, B-cell-depleted T cells, or PBMCs. Deeply sampled blood TCRbeta repertoires from subjects exposed to, actively infected with, or recovered from COVID-19 were included in the dataset. The repertoires were released in a freely available public database meant as a resource for research on the immune response to SARS-CoV-2. Where available, HLA class I and class II types were taken from metadata supplied by the sample provider and were not determined by assay-based typing. Sample metadata almost always included a de-identified subject ID, COVID-19 status, age in years and sex.

TCRbeta CDR3 regions were amplified from genomic DNA using the immunoSEQ Assay, a bias-controlled multiplex PCR. The authors' pipeline ran thus. The number of nucleated cells in each sample was estimated from the amplification of reference gene primers within the assay. To quantify the absolute abundance of each unique TCRbeta CDR3 rearrangement, sequence reads were collapsed and filtered. For each sample, productive Simpson clonality was calculated as the square root of Simpson's diversity index over productive rearrangements. The immuneACCESS repertoire file appears here via TCRdb, limited to in-frame rearrangements. These files lack a portion of the clones; in checked studies, under half of the deficit traces to unresolved V genes, and the cause of the others is not known. Clonal size and the V and J genes are those of that table, whereas D and trimming came from the DNA. Here the sample has about 250,000 clones; roughly nine tenths occur a single time. Clones ranked in the top ten supply over 2% of the sample.

With respect to this clone: What antigen it recognizes has not been identified. Per-nucleotide qualities are absent, and no much larger clonotype sits a single base away.

Participants in the prospective study were enrolled through a virtual design, were aged roughly 18 to 100 years, and lived in roughly 24 United States geographic areas. In the prospective study, participants were assigned to cohorts based on the clinical history participants reported in a screening survey and a study questionnaire. Recovered participants in ImmuneRACE Cohort 3 were defined as having two consecutive negative NP/OP PCR tests, clearance from a healthcare professional, or resolution of symptoms. In the prospective study, mobile phlebotomists collected whole blood, serum and a nasopharyngeal or oropharyngeal swab from each participant. Additional blood draws and questionnaires over an approximately 2-month period could optionally be provided by prospective study participants. Prospective study blood samples were shipped either frozen or at room temperature before DNA extraction. Trimming removed 3 bases from V and 7 bases from J, leaving 12 bases between the germline ends. Based on the germline V gene, the CDR1 and CDR2 sequences are SGHVS and FQNEAQ. Counted from cysteine to phenylalanine, this CDR3 has 14 amino acids. Only the CDR3 part of the read is kept: 42 bases, read in frame from the first base.

Beyond this particular receptor, the publication reports: Clinical and demographic metadata were provided uncurated, with the amount varying by source and participant.

Source material: PBMCs or T cells enriched from blood (not recorded which). The source of this sequence is a woman between 18 and 30 years old who had recovered from COVID-19. Recombination connected TRBV7-8 to TRBJ1-4, with the D gene call left open. The base sequence is TGTGCCAGCAGCTTCTGGGGTGAGGGTGAAAAACTGTTTTTT. This translates into CASSFWGEGEKLFF.